This TCR beta chain emerged from a study of OX40 agonist ivuxolimab in advanced cancers. Study in general: An agonistic anti-OX40 (CD134) antibody, ivuxolimab, was used to treat the patients.

Trimming removed 4 bases from V and 6 bases from J; junction bases left unmatched: 8. CDR1 SQVTM and CDR2 ANQGSEA come from the germline V gene. This CDR3 region has 13 residues. Produced via immunoSEQ multiplex PCR; TCRdb's table is partial and in-frame only. The sample has 55,000 or so clones; roughly nine tenths are singletons. This receptor was identified in an adult with an advanced solid tumor such as melanoma, head and neck, liver or kidney cancer. This chain uses TRBV29-1 with TRBJ1-2; TRBD1 aligns across 7 bases. The sequenced sample was CD4+ or CD8+ T cells sorted from blood, obtained in a trial of the OX40 agonist ivuxolimab. The DNA for the CDR3 is TGCAGCGTTGGAGAGGGGGCGCGACATGGCTACACCTTC. Translated: CSVGEGARHGYTF.